This T cell receptor (beta chain) was sequenced for a study of blood T cell repertoires in COVID-19. Grouping used clinical history reported by participants in a survey and questionnaire. Either two negative PCRs, clearance, or symptom resolution qualified Cohort 3 donors as recovered. CDR1 KGHSH and CDR2 LQKENI come from the germline V gene. CDR3 length: 14 amino acids. Losses at the gene ends were 2 bases for V and 3 bases for J; bases not matched to a gene: 3. The repertoire was sequenced with immunoSEQ multiplex PCR; TCRdb's copy has only in-frame clones and lacks some. This table has 160,000 or so clones, roughly 80% appearing once.

This TCR derives from a woman aged 60 to 75 who had recovered from COVID-19. The sequencing input was PBMCs or T cells enriched from blood (not recorded which). The rearrangement links TRBV18 to TRBJ2-7; 8 bases are a match to TRBD2. CDR3 in amino acids: CASSPVAGGYEQYF. The DNA of the CDR3 is TGTGCCAGCTCACCAGTGGCGGGGGGCTACGAGCAGTACTTC.